This T cell receptor beta chain stems from a study of blood T cell repertoires in COVID-19. Looking at the study overall: COVID-19 samples from acute and convalescent phases originated in the United States, Italy and Spain.

The repertoire was sequenced with immunoSEQ multiplex PCR; TCRdb's copy has only in-frame clones and lacks some. The table records around 100,000 clones, approximately 84% of them present only once. CDR3 length: 15 amino acids. With 2 bases clipped from V and 3 bases from J, the junction kept 5 bases outside the gene matches. The germline V gene has CDR1 SGHTA and CDR2 FQGNSA. Input material: peripheral blood. The genes are TRBV7-2 and TRBJ2-7; TRBD1 matches 9 bases. This clonotype was obtained from a human donor in a cohort sampled during active or convalescent COVID-19. CDR3 in DNA: TGTGCCAGCAGCTTATGGGGACAGGGTCTCTACGAGCAGTACTTC. Protein sequence: CASSLWGQGLYEQYF. The full variable domain, in which reference TRBV7-2 and TRBJ2-7 provide the parts outside the CDR3, is GAGVSQSPSNKVTEKGKDVELRCDPISGHTALYWYRQSLGQGLEFLIYFQGNSAPDKSGLPSDRFSAERTGGSVSTLTIQRTQQEDSAVYLCASSLWGQGLYEQYFGPGTRLTVT.